The table lists the clone carrying this TCR beta chain with a few counts. Its antigen remains unknown. The data stem from a study of identical twins. This CDR3 region has 13 residues. CDR1 is MNHNS, CDR2 SASEGT, per germline. Trimming stripped 3 bases from V and 5 bases from J, with 10 bases between. Template switching (which added a universal primer site) was used, and cDNA carried unique molecular identifiers. TCRdb re-analysed the 5' RACE reads in MiXCR, keeping a single row per CDR3 protein. The profile shows 1.5 million to 2 million distinct CDR3 sequences, around 33% of them singletons. General study points: Models came in too low on out-of-frame TCR alpha sharing in monozygotic twins.

The chain is built from TRBV6-1 and TRBJ2-5; D unclear. The specimen was cord blood. This clonotype was sampled from a newborn girl in good health. The CDR3 DNA follows: TGTGCCAGCAGTGATGCGGCCCGGGAGACCCAGTACTTC. It codes for CASSDAARETQYF.